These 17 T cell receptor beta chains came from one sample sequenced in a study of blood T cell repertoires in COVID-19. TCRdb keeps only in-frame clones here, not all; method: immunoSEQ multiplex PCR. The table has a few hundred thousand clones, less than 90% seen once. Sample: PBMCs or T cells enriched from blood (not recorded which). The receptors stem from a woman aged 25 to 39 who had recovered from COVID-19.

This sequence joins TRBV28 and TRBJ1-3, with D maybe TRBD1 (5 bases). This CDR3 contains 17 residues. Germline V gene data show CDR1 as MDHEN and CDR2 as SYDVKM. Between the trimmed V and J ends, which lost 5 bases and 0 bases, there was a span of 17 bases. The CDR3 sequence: CASSPAWGSPSGNTIYF. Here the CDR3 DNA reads TGTGCCAGCAGTCCCGCGTGGGGCAGCCCCTCTGGAAACACCATATATTTT. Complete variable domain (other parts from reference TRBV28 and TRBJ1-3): DVKVTQSSRYLVKRTGEKVFLECVQDMDHENMFWYRQDPGLGLRLIYFSYDVKMKEKGDIPEGYSVSREKKERFSLILESASTNQTSMYLCASSPAWGSPSGNTIYFGEGSWLTVV.

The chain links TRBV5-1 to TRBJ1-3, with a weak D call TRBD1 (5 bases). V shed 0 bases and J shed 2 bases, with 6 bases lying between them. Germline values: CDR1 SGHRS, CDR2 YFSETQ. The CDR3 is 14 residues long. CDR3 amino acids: CASSLEGTGNTIYF. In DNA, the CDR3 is TGCGCCAGCAGCTTGGAGGGGACTGGAAACACCATATATTTT.

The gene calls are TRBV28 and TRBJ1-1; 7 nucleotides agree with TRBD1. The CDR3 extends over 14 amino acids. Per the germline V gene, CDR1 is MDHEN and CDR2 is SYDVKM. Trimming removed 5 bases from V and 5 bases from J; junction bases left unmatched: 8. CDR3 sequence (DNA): TGTGCCAGCAGTGAGACAGGGAGGACTACTGAAGCTTTCTTT. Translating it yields CASSETGRTTEAFF.

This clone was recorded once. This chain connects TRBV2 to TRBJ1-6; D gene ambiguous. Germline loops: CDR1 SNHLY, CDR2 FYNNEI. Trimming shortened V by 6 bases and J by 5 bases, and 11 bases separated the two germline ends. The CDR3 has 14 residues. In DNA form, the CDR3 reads TGTGCCAGCAGAAGTACTATTAATAATTCACCCCTCCACTTT. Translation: CASRSTINNSPLHF.

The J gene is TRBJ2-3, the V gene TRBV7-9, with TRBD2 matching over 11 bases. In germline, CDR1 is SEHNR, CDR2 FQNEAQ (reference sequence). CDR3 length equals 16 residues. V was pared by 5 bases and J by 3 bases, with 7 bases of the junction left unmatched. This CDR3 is CASSPSSGGVTDTQYF. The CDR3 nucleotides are TGTGCCAGCAGCCCAAGTAGCGGGGGGGTTACAGATACGCAGTATTTT.

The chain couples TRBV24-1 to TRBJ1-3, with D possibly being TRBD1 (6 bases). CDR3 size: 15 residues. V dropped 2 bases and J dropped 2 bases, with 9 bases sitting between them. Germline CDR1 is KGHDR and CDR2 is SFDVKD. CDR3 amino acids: CATSDSTGAGNTIYF. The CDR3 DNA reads TGTGCCACCAGTGATTCGACAGGAGCTGGAAACACCATATATTTT.

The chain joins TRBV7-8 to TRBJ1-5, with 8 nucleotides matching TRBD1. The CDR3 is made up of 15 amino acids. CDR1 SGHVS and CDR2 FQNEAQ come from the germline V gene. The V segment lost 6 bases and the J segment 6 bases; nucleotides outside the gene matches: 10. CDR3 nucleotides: TGTGCCAGCAGACAAGGACAGGGCGGGAGTCAGCCCCAGCATTTT. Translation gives CASRQGQGGSQPQHF.

Here the CDR3 reads CSVYQRGSYNEQFF. DNA of the CDR3: TGCAGCGTTTACCAGCGGGGCTCCTACAATGAGCAGTTCTTC. V usage is TRBV29-1 and J usage is TRBJ2-1; TRBD2 matches at 7 bases. Germline trimming cut 5 bases from V and 0 bases from J; bases unmatched to any gene: 4. The CDR3 has 14 amino acids. Per the germline V gene, CDR1 is SQVTM and CDR2 is ANQGSEA.

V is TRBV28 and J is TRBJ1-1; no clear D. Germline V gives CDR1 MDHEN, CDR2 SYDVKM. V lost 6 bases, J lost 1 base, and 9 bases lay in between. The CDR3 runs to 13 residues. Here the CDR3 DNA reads TGTGCCAGCAGACTATTCGGGAACACTGAAGCTTTCTTT. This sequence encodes CASRLFGNTEAFF.

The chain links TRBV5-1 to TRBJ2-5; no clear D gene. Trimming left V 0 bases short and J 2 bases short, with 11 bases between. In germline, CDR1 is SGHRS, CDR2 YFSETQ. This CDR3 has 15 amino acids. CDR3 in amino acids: CASSLDGRPQETQYF. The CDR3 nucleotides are TGCGCCAGCAGCTTGGACGGCAGGCCTCAAGAGACCCAGTACTTC.

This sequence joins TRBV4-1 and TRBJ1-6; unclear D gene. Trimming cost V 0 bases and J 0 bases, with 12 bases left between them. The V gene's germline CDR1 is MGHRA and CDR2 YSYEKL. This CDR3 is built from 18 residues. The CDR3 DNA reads TGCGCCAGCAGCCAAGATCCGCAGGTCCTCTCCTATAATTCACCCCTCCACTTT. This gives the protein CASSQDPQVLSYNSPLHF.

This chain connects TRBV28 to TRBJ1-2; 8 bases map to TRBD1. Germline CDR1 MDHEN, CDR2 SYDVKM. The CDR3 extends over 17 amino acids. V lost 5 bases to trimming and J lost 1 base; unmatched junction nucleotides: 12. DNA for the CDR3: TGTGCCAGCAGTATCGACAGGGGTGGGGTCCTTAACTATGGCTACACCTTC. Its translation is CASSIDRGGVLNYGYTF.

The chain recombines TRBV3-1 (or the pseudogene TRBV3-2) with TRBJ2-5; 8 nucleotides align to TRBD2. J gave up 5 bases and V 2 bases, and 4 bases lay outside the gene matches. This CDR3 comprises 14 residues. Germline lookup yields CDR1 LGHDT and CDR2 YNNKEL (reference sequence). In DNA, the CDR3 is TGTGCCAGCAGCCAAATGGCTAGCGGGGAGACCCAGTACTTC. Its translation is CASSQMASGETQYF.

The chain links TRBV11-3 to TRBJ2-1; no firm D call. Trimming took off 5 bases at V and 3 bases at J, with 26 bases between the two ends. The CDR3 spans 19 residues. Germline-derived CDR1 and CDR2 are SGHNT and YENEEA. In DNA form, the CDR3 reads TGTGCCAGCAGCCCCGGCTGGGTAGCAAACGCTCAAGACTACAATGAGCAGTTCTTC. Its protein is CASSPGWVANAQDYNEQFF.

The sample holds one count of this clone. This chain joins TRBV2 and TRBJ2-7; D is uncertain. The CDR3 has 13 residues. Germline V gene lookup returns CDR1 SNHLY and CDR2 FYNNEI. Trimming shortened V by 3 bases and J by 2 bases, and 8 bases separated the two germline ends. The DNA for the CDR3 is TGTGCCAGCAGTGACGAGGTAGCCTACGAGCAGTACTTC. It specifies CASSDEVAYEQYF.

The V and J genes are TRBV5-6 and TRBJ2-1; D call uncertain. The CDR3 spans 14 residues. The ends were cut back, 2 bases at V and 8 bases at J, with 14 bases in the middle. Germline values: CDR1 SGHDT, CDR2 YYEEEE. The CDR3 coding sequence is TGTGCCAGCAGCTTCGGATGGAGCGAGTATGAGCAGTTCTTC. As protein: CASSFGWSEYEQFF.

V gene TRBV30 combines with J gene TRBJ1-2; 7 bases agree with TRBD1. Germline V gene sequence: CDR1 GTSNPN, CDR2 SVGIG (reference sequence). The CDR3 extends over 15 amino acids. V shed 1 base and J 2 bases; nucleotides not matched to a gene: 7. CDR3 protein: CAWSAQGTANYGYTF. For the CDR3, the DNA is TGTGCCTGGAGTGCCCAGGGGACAGCAAACTATGGCTACACCTTC.